This TCR beta chain comes out of a study of shared clonotypes between healthy human individuals. This CDR3 comprises 13 residues. Trimming removed 4 bases from V and 7 bases from J, with 12 bases in between. Per the germline V gene, CDR1 is SGHRS and CDR2 is YFSETQ. Healthy and HIV-negative, the adult donors had no recent acute infections or vaccinations. Naive CD4+ cells were CD45RA-selected; the remaining cells were memory. Produced via immunoSEQ multiplex PCR; TCRdb's table is partial and in-frame only. The table records 2,500,000 or so clones, 93% of them present only once. Comment on this clone: What it binds is unknown.

Study-wide results and caveats: A few donors had 5% to 6% of their naive CD4 clonotypes in common.

The TCR comes from a man aged 18 to 29 in good health. Some clones in this sample may be carry-over from other donors' samples. The sample was naive CD4+ T cells from PBMCs. Subset: CD45RA+ positively selected. The J gene is TRBJ2-1, the V gene TRBV5-1, with D possibly called TRBD1 or TRBD2 (6 bases each). The CDR3 DNA reads as TGCGCCAGCAGCCGCGAAGGGGGGAATGAGCAGTTCTTC. Translated: CASSREGGNEQFF.